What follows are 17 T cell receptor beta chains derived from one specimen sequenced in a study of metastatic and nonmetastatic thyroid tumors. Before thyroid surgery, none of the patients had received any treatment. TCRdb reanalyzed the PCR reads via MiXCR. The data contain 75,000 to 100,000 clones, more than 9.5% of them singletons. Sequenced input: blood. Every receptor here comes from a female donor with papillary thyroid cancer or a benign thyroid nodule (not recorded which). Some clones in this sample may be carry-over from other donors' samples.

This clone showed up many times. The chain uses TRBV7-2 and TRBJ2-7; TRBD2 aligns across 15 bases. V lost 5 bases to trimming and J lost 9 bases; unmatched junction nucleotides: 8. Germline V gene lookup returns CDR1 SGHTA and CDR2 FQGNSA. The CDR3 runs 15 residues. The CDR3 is CASSPDRTSGRGQYF. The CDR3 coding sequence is TGTGCCAGCAGCCCGGACCGGACTAGCGGGAGGGGGCAGTACTTC.

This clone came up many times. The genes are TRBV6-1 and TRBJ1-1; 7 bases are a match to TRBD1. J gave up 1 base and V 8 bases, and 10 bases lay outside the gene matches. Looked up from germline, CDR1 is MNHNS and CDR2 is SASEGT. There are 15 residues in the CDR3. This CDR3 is CASHLYQGGNTEAFF. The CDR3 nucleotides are TGTGCCAGCCACCTATATCAGGGGGGGAACACTGAAGCTTTCTTT.

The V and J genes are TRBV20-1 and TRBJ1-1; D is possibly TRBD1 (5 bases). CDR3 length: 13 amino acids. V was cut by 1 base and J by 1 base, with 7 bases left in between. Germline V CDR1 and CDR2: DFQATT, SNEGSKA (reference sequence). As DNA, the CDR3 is TGCAGTGCTAGAGTAGACAGGAACACTGAAGCTTTCTTT. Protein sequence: CSARVDRNTEAFF.

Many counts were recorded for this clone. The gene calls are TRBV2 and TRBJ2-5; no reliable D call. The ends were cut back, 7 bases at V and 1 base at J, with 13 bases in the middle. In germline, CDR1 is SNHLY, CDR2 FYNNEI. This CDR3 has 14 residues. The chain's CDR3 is CASKADPSQETQYF. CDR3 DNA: TGTGCCAGCAAGGCGGACCCGTCCCAAGAGACCCAGTACTTC.

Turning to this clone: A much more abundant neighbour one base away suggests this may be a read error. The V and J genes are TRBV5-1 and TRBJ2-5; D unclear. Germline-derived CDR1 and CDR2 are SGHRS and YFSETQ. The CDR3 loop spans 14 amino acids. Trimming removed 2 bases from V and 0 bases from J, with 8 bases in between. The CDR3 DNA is TGCGCCAGCAGCTTCTCACCCAACCAAGAGACCCAGTACTTC. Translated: CASSFSPNQETQYF.

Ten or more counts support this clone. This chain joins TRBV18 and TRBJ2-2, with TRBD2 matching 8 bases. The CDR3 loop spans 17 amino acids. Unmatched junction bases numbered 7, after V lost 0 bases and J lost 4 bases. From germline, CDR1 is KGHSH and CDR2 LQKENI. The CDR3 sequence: CASSPPEREIGTGELFF. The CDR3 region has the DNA TGTGCCAGCTCACCACCGGAGCGGGAGATTGGCACCGGGGAGCTGTTTTTT.

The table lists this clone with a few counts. The CDR3 sequence is CASSSTLDSKLFF. CDR3 nucleotide sequence: TGTGCCAGCAGTTCGACACTTGATAGTAAACTGTTTTTT. The J gene is TRBJ1-4, the V gene TRBV28; D is uncertain. Trimming cost V 4 bases and J 11 bases, with 14 bases left between them. The CDR3 has 13 residues. In germline, CDR1 is MDHEN, CDR2 SYDVKM.

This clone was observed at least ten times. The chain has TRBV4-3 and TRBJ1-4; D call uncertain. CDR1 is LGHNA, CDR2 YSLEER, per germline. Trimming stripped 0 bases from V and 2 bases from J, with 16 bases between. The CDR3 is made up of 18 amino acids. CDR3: CASSQDSRNPATNEKLFF. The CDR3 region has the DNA TGCGCCAGCAGCCAAGATAGCCGGAATCCCGCGACTAATGAAAAACTGTTTTTT.

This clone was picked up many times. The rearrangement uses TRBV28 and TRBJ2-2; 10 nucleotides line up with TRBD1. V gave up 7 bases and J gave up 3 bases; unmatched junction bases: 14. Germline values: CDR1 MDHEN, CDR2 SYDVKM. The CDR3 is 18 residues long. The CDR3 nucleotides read TGTGCCAGCACCCCACTCTGGACAGGGGGTCAGTACACCGGGGAGCTGTTTTTT. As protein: CASTPLWTGGQYTGELFF.

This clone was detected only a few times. CDR3 nucleotide sequence: TGTGCCAGCACCACCCTCCAATCGGGCAGCCCAAATTCACCCCTCCACTTT. Its protein is CASTTLQSGSPNSPLHF. The V and J genes are TRBV6-1 and TRBJ1-6; no firm D call. Trimming stripped 7 bases from V and 7 bases from J, with 23 bases between. This CDR3 has 17 residues. The germline V gene has CDR1 MNHNS and CDR2 SASEGT.

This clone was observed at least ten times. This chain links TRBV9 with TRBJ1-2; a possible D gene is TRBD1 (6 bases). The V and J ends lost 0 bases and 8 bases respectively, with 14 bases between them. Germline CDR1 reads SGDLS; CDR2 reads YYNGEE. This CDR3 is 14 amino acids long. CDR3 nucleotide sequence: TGTGCCAGCAGCGTAGGGACAGTTGGGGGGGGCTACACCTTC. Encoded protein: CASSVGTVGGGYTF.

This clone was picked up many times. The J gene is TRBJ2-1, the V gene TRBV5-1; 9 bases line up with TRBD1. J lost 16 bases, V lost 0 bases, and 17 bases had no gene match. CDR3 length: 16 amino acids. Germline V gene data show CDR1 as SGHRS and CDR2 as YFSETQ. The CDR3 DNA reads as TGCGCCAGCAGCTTGGAAGGGGGACAGGGAGGGACCCGGGAATTCTTC. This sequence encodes CASSLEGGQGGTREFF. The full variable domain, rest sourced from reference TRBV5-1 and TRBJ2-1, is KAGVTQTPRYLIKTRGQQVTLSCSPISGHRSVSWYQQTPGQGLQFLFEYFSETQRNKGNFPGRFSGRQFSNSRSEMNVSTLELGDSALYLCASSLEGGQGGTREFFGPGTRLTVL.

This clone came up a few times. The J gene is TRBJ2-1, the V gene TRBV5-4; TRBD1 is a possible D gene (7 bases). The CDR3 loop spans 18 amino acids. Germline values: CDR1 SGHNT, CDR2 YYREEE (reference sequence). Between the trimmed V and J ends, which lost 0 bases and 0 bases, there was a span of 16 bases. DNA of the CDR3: TGTGCCAGCAGCTTGGAAGGGGACAGCGGGTTCTCCTACAATGAGCAGTTCTTC. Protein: CASSLEGDSGFSYNEQFF.

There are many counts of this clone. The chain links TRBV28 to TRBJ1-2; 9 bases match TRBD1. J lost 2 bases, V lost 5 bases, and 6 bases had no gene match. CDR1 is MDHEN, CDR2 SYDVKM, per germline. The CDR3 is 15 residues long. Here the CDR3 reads CASSARDRENYGYTF. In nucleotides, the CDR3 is TGTGCCAGCAGTGCTAGGGACAGGGAGAACTATGGCTACACCTTC.

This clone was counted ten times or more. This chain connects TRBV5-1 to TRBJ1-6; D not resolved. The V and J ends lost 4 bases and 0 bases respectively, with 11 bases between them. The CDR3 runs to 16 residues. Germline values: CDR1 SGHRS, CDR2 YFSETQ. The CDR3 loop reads CASSETTGSYNSPLHF. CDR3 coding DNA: TGCGCCAGCAGCGAAACAACTGGCTCCTATAATTCACCCCTCCACTTT.

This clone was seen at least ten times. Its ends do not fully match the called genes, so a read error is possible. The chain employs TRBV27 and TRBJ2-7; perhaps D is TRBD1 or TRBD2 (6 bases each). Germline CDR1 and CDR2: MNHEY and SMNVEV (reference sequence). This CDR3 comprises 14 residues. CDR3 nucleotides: TGTGCCACCAAGCGGTACAGGGACTCCAACGAGCAGTACTTC. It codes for CATKRYRDSNEQYF.

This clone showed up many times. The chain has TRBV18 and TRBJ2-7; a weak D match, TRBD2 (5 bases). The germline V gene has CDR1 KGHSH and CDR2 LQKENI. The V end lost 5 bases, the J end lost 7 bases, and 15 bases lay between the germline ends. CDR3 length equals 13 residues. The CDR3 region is CASSGLGAGEQYF. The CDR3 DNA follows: TGTGCCAGCTCAGGCCTGGGCGCGGGTGAGCAGTACTTC. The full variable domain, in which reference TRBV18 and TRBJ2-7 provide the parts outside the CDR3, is NAGVMQNPRHLVRRRGQEARLRCSPMKGHSHVYWYRQLPEEGLKFMVYLQKENIIDESGMPKERFSAEFPKEGPSILRIQQVVRGDSAAYFCASSGLGAGEQYFGPGTRLTVT.